The 14 T cell receptor beta chains presented below share a single source sample, sequenced in a study of CD8 T cells in Susac syndrome. Random hexamers primed reverse transcription of roughly 0.5 to 1 ug RNA. TCRdb re-called the immunoSEQ multiplex PCR reads with MiXCR, one entry per CDR3 protein. Of about 140,000 distinct CDR3 sequences listed, around 95% are singletons. The sequencing input was CD4+ T cells from PBMCs. These receptors all stem from a human donor with multiple sclerosis.

The chain carries TRBV3-1 and TRBJ1-1; possibly TRBD1 for D (5 bases). The CDR3 runs to 11 residues. Deletions cut 0 bases from V and 10 bases from J, with 6 bases between. Germline loops: CDR1 LGHDT, CDR2 YNNKEL (reference sequence). The CDR3 coding sequence is TGTGCCAGCAGCCAAGACAGGGCAGCTTTCTTT. Its protein is CASSQDRAAFF.

The gene calls are TRBV15 and TRBJ2-1; D ambiguous. CDR3 size: 14 residues. Germline V CDR1 and CDR2: LNHNV, YYDKDF (reference sequence). The V gene lost 0 bases and the J gene lost 9 bases, with 12 bases spanning the gap. The CDR3 coding sequence is TGTGCCACCAGCAGAGAAGCAGGAGATGGTGAGCAGTTCTTC. Translating it yields CATSREAGDGEQFF.

V usage is TRBV9 and J usage is TRBJ2-1; 10 positions agree with TRBD2. The CDR3 sequence is 16 residues long. With 1 base clipped from V and 2 bases from J, the junction kept 3 bases outside the gene matches. Germline CDR1 SGDLS, CDR2 YYNGEE. The CDR3 protein is CASSVPGLAAYNEQFF. The CDR3 region has the DNA TGTGCCAGCAGCGTACCTGGACTAGCGGCCTACAATGAGCAGTTCTTC.

CDR3 bases: TGTGCCAGCAGTTGGGGGGCTGGCTACACCTTC. As protein: CASSWGAGYTF. The V call is TRBV7-2, the J call TRBJ1-2, with a possible D match to TRBD1 (6 bases). Germline V gene sequence: CDR1 SGHTA, CDR2 FQGNSA. The length of the CDR3 is 11 residues. The V gene lost 6 bases and the J gene lost 7 bases, with 9 bases spanning the gap.

This chain connects TRBV14 to TRBJ2-3; the D is unclear. From germline, CDR1 is SGHDN and CDR2 FVKESK. This CDR3 region has 13 residues. The germline V and J ends were trimmed by 6 bases and 0 bases, with 7 bases remaining between them. The CDR3 region has the DNA TGTGCCAGCAGATTTACTAGCACAGATACGCAGTATTTT. Translating it yields CASRFTSTDTQYF.

In DNA, the CDR3 is TGTGCCAGCACACAGGACGGGAGCTCCTACAATGAGCAGTTCTTC. Protein product: CASTQDGSSYNEQFF. V gene TRBV2 combines with J gene TRBJ2-1; TRBD2 might be the D (6 bases). Germline values: CDR1 SNHLY, CDR2 FYNNEI. Trimming removed 7 bases at V and 0 bases at J, with 13 bases between. This CDR3 has 15 residues.

The CDR3 region has the DNA TGCAGTGCTAGTCCCCCGGACAGGGATGGCACAGATACGCAGTATTTT. The encoded protein is CSASPPDRDGTDTQYF. The V call is TRBV20-1, the J call TRBJ2-3; 8 nucleotides align to TRBD1. The V gene end was trimmed by 3 bases and the J gene end by 1 base; junction bases not matched to a gene: 9. The CDR3 runs 16 residues. Per the germline V gene, CDR1 is DFQATT and CDR2 is SNEGSKA (reference sequence).

The chain carries TRBV30 and TRBJ1-6, with 9 bases identical to TRBD1. CDR3 size: 13 residues. The J segment lost 8 bases and the V segment lost 4 bases, leaving 3 bases of the junction unmatched. The germline V gene encodes CDR1 GTSNPN and CDR2 SVGIG (reference sequence). DNA of the CDR3: TGTGCCTGGATAAGGGACAGGGATTCACCCCTCCACTTT. Amino acid sequence: CAWIRDRDSPLHF. Full variable domain (outside the CDR3, taken from reference TRBV30 and TRBJ1-6): SQTIHQWPATLVQPVGSPLSLECTVEGTSNPNLYWYRQAAGRGLQLLFYSVGIGQISSEVPQNLSASRPQDRQFILSSKKLLLSDSGFYLCAWIRDRDSPLHFGNGTRLTVT.

V usage is TRBV5-1 and J usage is TRBJ2-3; D gene uncertain. The CDR3 covers 15 residues. Trimming removed 3 bases at V and 6 bases at J, with 17 bases between. Germline CDR1 reads SGHRS; CDR2 reads YFSETQ. DNA for the CDR3: TGCGCCAGCAGCTCGGTCGCCGTCAACGGGGATACGCAGTATTTT. Translated: CASSSVAVNGDTQYF.

This rearrangement joins TRBV18 to TRBJ1-2; TRBD1 might be the D (5 bases). The germline V and J ends were trimmed by 4 bases and 8 bases, with 20 bases remaining between them. CDR1 and CDR2 (germline): KGHSH, LQKENI. The CDR3 has 15 amino acids. CDR3 amino acids: CASSRSSGTSPGYTF. CDR3 DNA: TGTGCCAGCTCACGGTCCTCCGGGACGAGTCCGGGCTACACCTTC.

This sequence joins TRBV9 and TRBJ1-3; D gene ambiguous. Germline-derived CDR1 and CDR2 are SGDLS and YYNGEE. The CDR3 sequence is 14 residues long. V shed 4 bases and J shed 4 bases, with 12 bases lying between them. For the CDR3, the DNA is TGTGCCAGCAGCCCGGGGTTTGGAGGAAACACCATATATTTT. This gives the protein CASSPGFGGNTIYF. Variable domain in full (rest from reference TRBV9 and TRBJ1-3): DSGVTQTPKHLITATGQRVTLRCSPRSGDLSVYWYQQSLDQGLQFLIQYYNGEERAKGNILERFSAQQFPDLHSELNLSSLELGDSALYFCASSPGFGGNTIYFGEGSWLTVV.

The CDR3 DNA reads TGTGCCAGCAGTTTCAGATTCCATGCGGCCAACACTGAAGCTTTCTTT. Its protein is CASSFRFHAANTEAFF. This chain uses TRBV6-5 with TRBJ1-1, with unresolved D. CDR3 size: 16 residues. Germline V gene sequence: CDR1 MNHEY, CDR2 SVGAGI. Deletions cut 4 bases from V and 2 bases from J, with 17 bases between.

This clonotype was recorded only once. The genes are TRBV7-3 and TRBJ2-3; TRBD2 aligns across 10 bases. With V trimmed by 5 bases and J by 2 bases, 7 bases remained unmatched. CDR1 and CDR2 from the germline V gene are SGHTA and FQGTGA. The CDR3 loop spans 16 amino acids. The CDR3 spells CASSNSGGADTDTQYF. The DNA for the CDR3 is TGTGCCAGCAGCAACAGCGGGGGGGCCGACACAGATACGCAGTATTTT. Combining the CDR3 with reference TRBV7-3 and TRBJ2-3 gives the whole variable domain GAGVSQTPSNKVTEKGKYVELRCDPISGHTALYWYRQSLGQGPEFLIYFQGTGAADDSGLPNDRFFAVRPEGSVSTLKIQRTERGDSAVYLCASSNSGGADTDTQYFGPGTRLTVL.

The genes are TRBV29-1 and TRBJ1-1, with D possibly matching TRBD1 (6 bases). Germline V gives CDR1 SQVTM, CDR2 ANQGSEA. Trimming shortened V by 4 bases and J by 5 bases, and 17 bases separated the two germline ends. This CDR3 comprises 14 residues. The CDR3 DNA reads TGCAGCGTTGGGAGCCCGGGGGCGCGGACTGAAGCTTTCTTT. This codes for CSVGSPGARTEAFF.